The clone carrying this T cell receptor beta chain appeared once. These data originate in a study of T cell changes during pregnancy in multiple sclerosis. Generated by immunoSEQ multiplex PCR, the TCRdb table keeps only in-frame clones and is missing some. The profile covers tens of thousands of clones, with roughly 88% appearing a single time and around 1.2% taken by the ten largest. Looked up from germline, CDR1 is SGHDN and CDR2 is FVKESK. Trimming removed 1 base from V and 6 bases from J; junction bases left unmatched: 9. The CDR3 sequence is 17 residues long. The sample was CD4+ T cells from peripheral blood mononuclear cells, taken before pregnancy. The receptor's source is a female donor with multiple sclerosis, enrolled in a pregnancy study. The rearrangement uses TRBV14 and TRBJ2-1; 10 bases match TRBD2. The DNA for the CDR3 is TGTGCCAGCAGCCAAGCGGCTAGCGGGAGTATAGCCAATGAGCAGTTCTTC. Its protein is CASSQAASGSIANEQFF. The full variable domain, with the rest looked up from reference TRBV14 and TRBJ2-1, is EAGVTQFPSHSVIEKGQTVTLRCDPISGHDNLYWYRRVMGKEIKFLLHFVKESKQDESGMPNNRFLAERTGGTYSTLKVQPAELEDSGVYFCASSQAASGSIANEQFFGPGTRLTVL.